This T cell receptor beta chain originates from a study of spatial heterogeneity in lung cancer. The study, taken as a whole, reports: In blood, ubiquitous expanded tumor TCRs appeared more at resection than follow-up.

Time point denoted: sample taken at primary tumor resection. This clonotype showed up just a few times. What it binds is unknown. V lost 1 base and J lost 5; bases outside the gene matches: 9. The CDR3 runs 18 residues. Germline CDR1 and CDR2: LGHDT and YNNKEL (reference sequence). TCR cDNA molecules each carried a unique molecular identifier. From the 5' RACE reads, TCRdb called clonotypes with MiXCR, one entry per CDR3 protein. The sample contains some 34,000 distinct CDR3 sequences, under 8.5% of which appear only once. This sample comprised PBMCs, obtained at surgery. The sequence came from a female donor with early-stage non-small cell lung cancer. This chain links TRBV3-1 with TRBJ2-1, with TRBD2 identical over 12 bases. The CDR3 reads CASSQGGWTSGVNNEQFF. CDR3 DNA sequence: TGTGCCAGCAGCCAAGGAGGTTGGACTAGCGGGGTGAACAATGAGCAGTTCTTC.